The next 14 T cell receptor beta chains were all read from a single sample in a study of T cell repertoires in cytomegalovirus infection. TCRdb re-called the reads with MiXCR, one entry per CDR3 protein. This sample has hundreds of thousands of distinct CDR3 sequences; roughly 30% occur once, and the top ten carry approximately 13%. Sequenced material: PBMCs. These receptors all stem from a human donor in good health (CMV status not recorded). Some clones in this sample may be carry-over from other donors' samples.

Ten or more counts support this clonotype. The V and J genes are TRBV7-2 and TRBJ1-4; D is undetermined. The CDR3 extends over 14 amino acids. V lost 3 bases, J lost 0 bases, and 5 bases lay in between. Germline assignment: CDR1 SGHTA and CDR2 FQGNSA. In DNA, the CDR3 is TGTGCCAGCAGCTTGACTGCAACTAATGAAAAACTGTTTTTT. This sequence encodes CASSLTATNEKLFF.

The sample holds many counts of this clonotype. The chain carries TRBV6-5 and TRBJ2-7, with D uncertain. The CDR3 is made up of 13 amino acids. Per germline, CDR1 MNHEY and CDR2 SVGAGI. Trimming cost V 2 bases and J 5 bases, with 10 bases left between them. The CDR3 region has the DNA TGTGCCAGCAGTTACGATCGTGGGAACGAGCAGTACTTC. It codes for CASSYDRGNEQYF.

This clonotype was observed a few times. This chain connects TRBV28 to TRBJ2-1, with 10 bases fitting TRBD2. The CDR3 runs 15 residues. J lost 8 bases, V lost 3 bases, and 7 bases had no gene match. CDR1 is MDHEN and CDR2 is SYDVKM in the germline V gene. The CDR3 coding sequence is TGTGCCAGCAGTTTTGAGCGGGGGGGCTTCGATGAGCAGTTCTTC. It translates to CASSFERGGFDEQFF.

The rearrangement uses TRBV20-1 and TRBJ1-3; 8 nucleotides align to TRBD1. Germline V gene data show CDR1 as DFQATT and CDR2 as SNEGSKA (reference sequence). CDR3 length: 14 amino acids. With 5 bases clipped from V and 4 bases from J, the junction kept 7 bases outside the gene matches. The CDR3 is CSAGLDREGNTIYF. The CDR3 bases are TGCAGTGCTGGATTGGACAGGGAGGGAAACACCATATATTTT.

This clonotype has at least ten counts. V is TRBV12-3 or TRBV12-4 and J is TRBJ1-5, with 9 bases aligning to TRBD1. The CDR3 has 17 amino acids. The V and J ends lost 6 bases and 1 base, in that order; junction bases with no gene match: 10. Written as DNA, the CDR3 is TGTGCCAGCAGCCGGCTGACAGGGGGAGGAAGCAATCAGCCCCAGCATTTT. It specifies CASSRLTGGGSNQPQHF.

The V gene is TRBV25-1, the J gene TRBJ1-6; 10 bases match TRBD1. The CDR3 has 16 residues. V gave up 4 bases and J gave up 8 bases; unmatched junction bases: 8. Germline CDR1 is MGHDK and CDR2 is SYGVNS. This CDR3 reads CASSAGLGQGHSPLHF. CDR3 nucleotides: TGTGCCAGCAGTGCTGGGCTGGGACAGGGGCATTCACCCCTCCACTTT.

The genes are TRBV7-6 and TRBJ2-1; perhaps TRBD2 as D (7 bases). V was pared by 3 bases and J by 6 bases, with 15 bases between. The CDR3 loop spans 15 amino acids. Germline V gene lookup returns CDR1 SGHVS and CDR2 FNYEAQ. The DNA of the CDR3 is TGTGCCAGCAGCTTGTCTGGCGGGGGCCCCAATGAGCAGTTCTTC. This gives the protein CASSLSGGGPNEQFF.

In its sample, this clonotype was seen a few times. The V and J genes are TRBV23-1 and TRBJ1-5, with D possibly matching TRBD1 (6 bases). TRBV23-1 is reported as an ORF; its role is uncertain. Trimming stripped 2 bases from V and 5 bases from J, with 25 bases between. This CDR3 is 19 amino acids long. CDR3 residues: CASSQRTDQERPPDQPQHF. In DNA form, the CDR3 reads TGCGCCAGCAGTCAACGGACAGACCAGGAACGACCCCCCGATCAGCCCCAGCATTTT.

The chain is built from TRBV6-5 and TRBJ1-5; no reliable D call. From germline, CDR1 is MNHEY and CDR2 SVGAGI. The CDR3 runs 14 residues. V shed 5 bases and J shed 0 bases, with 8 bases lying between them. The CDR3 nucleotides are TGTGCCAGCAGTGACCCGGGTAGCAATCAGCCCCAGCATTTT. As protein: CASSDPGSNQPQHF.

This clonotype was observed at least ten times. The rearrangement uses TRBV7-9 and TRBJ1-5; D is unclear. V was clipped by 1 base and J by 5 bases, with 9 bases between them. The CDR3 runs 14 residues. CDR1 and CDR2 (germline): SEHNR, FQNEAQ (reference sequence). The CDR3 loop is CASSLDQAHQPQHF. CDR3 in DNA: TGTGCCAGCAGCTTAGACCAGGCACATCAGCCCCAGCATTTT.

This clonotype turned up a few times. Here the CDR3 DNA reads TGCGCCAGCAGCCCCGACAGGGGGCTATACGAGCAGTACTTC. Translating it yields CASSPDRGLYEQYF. The chain uses TRBV5-1 and TRBJ2-7, with 10 bases that match TRBD1. This CDR3 contains 14 residues. Germline values: CDR1 SGHRS, CDR2 YFSETQ. J was trimmed by 4 bases and V by 4 bases; bases with no gene match: 5.

With respect to this clonotype: A much larger clonotype is one base distant, so this may be a read error. The chain joins TRBV7-4 to TRBJ1-5; a weak D match, TRBD1 (5 bases). Trimming shortened V by 6 bases and J by 3 bases, and 27 bases separated the two germline ends. CDR1 SGHVT and CDR2 SQSDAQ come from the germline V gene. The CDR3 sequence is 19 residues long. The CDR3 sequence is CASRSSLEGSGVDNQPQHF. CDR3 coding DNA: TGTGCCAGCAGGAGCAGCTTAGAGGGGTCGGGGGTGGACAATCAGCCCCAGCATTTT.

In this sample, this clonotype turned up a few times. V and J are TRBV24-1 and TRBJ1-1; D possibly corresponds to TRBD1 (6 bases). V was cut by 2 bases and J by 0 bases, with 9 bases left in between. Germline V lookup: CDR1 KGHDR, CDR2 SFDVKD. The CDR3 consists of 15 residues. The CDR3 protein is CATSDSTGMNTEAFF. The CDR3 nucleotides are TGTGCCACCAGTGATTCAACAGGGATGAACACTGAAGCTTTCTTT.

In its sample, this clonotype was seen a few times. The rearrangement joins TRBV19 to TRBJ2-1, with 10 bases fitting TRBD2. Germline V gene sequence: CDR1 LNHDA, CDR2 SQIVND (reference sequence). The V segment lost 5 bases and the J segment 5 bases; nucleotides outside the gene matches: 12. The CDR3 totals 17 residues. CDR3: CASSRSLSGGTHNEQFF. DNA of the CDR3: TGTGCCAGTAGTCGGTCCCTTAGCGGGGGGACTCACAATGAGCAGTTCTTC. Full variable domain (remainder filled in from reference TRBV19 and TRBJ2-1): DGGITQSPKYLFRKEGQNVTLSCEQNLNHDAMYWYRQDPGQGLRLIYYSQIVNDFQKGDIAEGYSVSREKKESFPLTVTSAQKNPTAFYLCASSRSLSGGTHNEQFFGPGTRLTVL.